This T cell receptor (beta chain) appears in the sequencing data of a study of chemoradiotherapy in HPV16-positive cancers. General study results and limits: HPV-responsive T-cell expansion during chemoradiotherapy was linked to improved recurrence-free survival in HPV16-positive patients. Candidate HPV-specific clones and E7-related TCR motifs grew in tumor during treatment. HPV-specific T cells were functionally defined from only two HPV16-positive patients.

A remark on this clone: The antigen is not known.

This table comes from immunoSEQ multiplex PCR, and its TCRdb copy is limited to in-frame clones, with some not included. The sample holds about 1,300 clones; about three quarters are singletons and the top ten take over 12%. Repertoires were sampled repeatedly during chemoradiotherapy. Germline V gives CDR1 SNHLY, CDR2 FYNNEI. V gave up 8 bases and J gave up 3 bases, with 21 bases separating them. This CDR3 contains 16 residues. The sample was tumor tissue, taken from a patient who underwent chemoradiotherapy. The chain uses TRBV2 and TRBJ2-3, with TRBD2 as a possible D gene (5 bases). The receptor was isolated from a human donor with HPV-associated anogenital cancer. The CDR3 DNA reads as TGTGCCAGCTCGGGGTATCCCCGGTTTCGGACAGATACGCAGTATTTT. Protein: CASSGYPRFRTDTQYF.